This T cell receptor (beta chain) was sequenced in a study of post-analysis software for immune sequencing data. Study-wide points: Batch-mates among the samples co-clustered strongly by F measure. Patients had higher frequencies than controls of five TRBV segments, including TRBV5-6, TRBV5-1 and TRBV20-1.

V lost 1 base and J lost 4; bases outside the gene matches: 8. Looked up from germline, CDR1 is DFQATT and CDR2 is SNEGSKA (reference sequence). This CDR3 contains 15 residues. Prepared libraries of TCR beta cDNA carried unique molecular identifiers. TCRdb re-analysed the PCR reads in MiXCR, keeping a single row per CDR3 protein. The data hold 180,000 or so distinct CDR3 sequences, with roughly 30% observed a single time. This clonotype was found once. What it binds is not known. This may come from a read error, since a much larger clone is one base off. The receptor was isolated from a girl aged 2-17 years with multiple sclerosis. The specimen sequenced was blood. The chain combines TRBV20-1 with TRBJ2-3, with 7 bases lining up with TRBD2. The CDR3 region is CSARGRAGYADTQYF. CDR3 bases: TGCAGTGCTAGAGGGCGAGCGGGATACGCAGATACGCAGTATTTT.